This T cell receptor (beta chain) was observed in a study of response to subunit inactivated influenza vaccine. Notes on the study in general: T cells newly recruited by each seasonal influenza vaccination are few, the authors suggested.

For this clonotype: Its antigen remains unknown.

TCRdb re-analysed the RT-PCR reads in MiXCR, keeping a single row per CDR3 protein. The sample includes about 650,000 distinct CDR3 sequences, approximately 15% of them seen just once. V shed 5 bases, J shed 8 bases, and the junction held 8 bases outside the gene matches. Germline V gives CDR1 MDHEN, CDR2 SYDVKM. The CDR3 covers 14 residues. V is TRBV28 and J is TRBJ2-1; 8 bases are shared with TRBD2. The starting material was PBMCs from blood, obtained less than 15 days before vaccination. This TCR came from a man aged 45-65 years who received an inactivated influenza vaccine. CDR3 protein: CASSASRGVDEQFF. The CDR3, as DNA: TGTGCCAGCAGTGCCTCGCGGGGGGTGGATGAGCAGTTCTTC.